One sample yielded the 5 T cell receptor beta chains listed below, sequenced in a study of blood T cells in healthy people across ages. A J-beta primer mix and a sample-barcoded 5' primer were used in a second PCR of about 6 to 12 cycles. TCRdb analysed the 5' RACE reads with MiXCR anew, one entry per CDR3 protein. The sample records 630,000 or so distinct CDR3 sequences, less than 35% being singletons. The sequencing input was blood. These receptor sequences come from a woman older than 75 in good health.

This clonotype was seen only a few times. One base away lies a much larger clone, so this may be a sequencing read error. The rearrangement uses TRBV11-3 and TRBJ2-1; the D gene is possibly TRBD2 (6 bases). The CDR3 has 14 amino acids. The V and J ends lost 4 bases and 6 bases respectively, with 13 bases between them. Germline CDR1 reads SGHNT; CDR2 reads YENEEA. CDR3 nucleotide sequence: TGTGCCAGCAGCTGTAGGCGGGGAGGCAATGAGCAGTTCTTC. It translates to CASSCRRGGNEQFF.

There are a few counts of this clonotype. The rearrangement uses TRBV5-5 and TRBJ1-4, with D possibly matching TRBD1 (5 bases). The CDR3 loop spans 15 amino acids. The V end lost 4 bases, the J end lost 3 bases, and 13 bases lay between the germline ends. Per the germline V gene, CDR1 is SGHKS and CDR2 is YYEKEE (reference sequence). The CDR3 bases are TGTGCCAGCAGCGGGGGGATTTCGGCTAATGAAAAACTGTTTTTT. It specifies CASSGGISANEKLFF. The full variable domain, completed using reference TRBV5-5 and TRBJ1-4, is DAGVTQSPTHLIKTRGQQVTLRCSPISGHKSVSWYQQVLGQGPQFIFQYYEKEERGRGNFPDRFSARQFPNYSSELNVNALLLGDSALYLCASSGGISANEKLFFGSGTQLSVL.

This clonotype was observed many times. The rearrangement links TRBV7-2 to TRBJ2-1, with 8 nucleotides matching TRBD2. CDR1 and CDR2 (germline): SGHTA, FQGNSA. The CDR3 sequence is 15 residues long. V dropped 4 bases and J dropped 3; count of bases not matched to a gene: 5. This chain's CDR3 is CASSSGGEDYNEQFF. The CDR3 nucleotides are TGTGCCAGCAGCTCCGGGGGGGAAGACTACAATGAGCAGTTCTTC.

This clonotype occurred many times. This chain uses TRBV28 with TRBJ2-1; D tentatively fits TRBD1 or TRBD2 (5 bases each). The V gene's germline CDR1 is MDHEN and CDR2 SYDVKM. The CDR3 has 14 residues. V lost 2 bases and J lost 6, with 11 bases in between. CDR3 sequence: CASSLQGGGNEQFF. The CDR3 DNA sequence: TGTGCCAGCAGTTTACAGGGTGGGGGCAATGAGCAGTTCTTC.

This clonotype came up a few times. This sequence joins TRBV29-1 and TRBJ2-7; the D gene is possibly TRBD1 (6 bases). This CDR3 contains 12 residues. Trimming pared 4 bases from V and 3 bases from J, leaving 10 bases between. Germline values: CDR1 SQVTM, CDR2 ANQGSEA. Here the CDR3 DNA reads TGCAGCGTTGGGGACACCTGCTACGAGCAGTACTTC. Protein sequence: CSVGDTCYEQYF.